This entry features one T cell receptor beta chain sequence. Its specificity is unknown. These data come from a study of response to subunit inactivated influenza vaccine. TCRdb analysed the RT-PCR reads with MiXCR anew, one entry per CDR3 protein. The sample contains 650,000 to 800,000 distinct CDR3 sequences, approximately 15% of which appear only once. Study-wide results and limits: It was the authors' suggestion that each seasonal influenza vaccination recruits few new T cells.

CDR3 length equals 10 residues. The rearrangement joins TRBV21-1 to TRBJ2-7. TRBV21-1 is noted as a pseudogene. This receptor was taken from a man aged 50-60 years who received an inactivated influenza vaccine. Sequencing was performed on PBMCs from blood, taken 14 to 15 days before vaccination. The CDR3 protein is CASADYEQYF. In DNA form, the CDR3 reads TGTGCCAGTGCCGACTACGAGCAGTACTTC.